This T cell receptor beta chain originates from a study of CD8 T cells in ankylosing spondylitis. TCRdb reanalysed the 5' RACE reads using MiXCR and keeps one entry per CDR3 protein. The sample lists more than 250,000 distinct CDR3 sequences; 6.5% to 10% were seen once. Study results and limitations: Disease-linked clones bore a CD8+ phenotype, appearing relatively rarely in peripheral blood. There was a TCR beta motif, made of fewer than 10 highly homologous variants, that appeared characteristic of ankylosing spondylitis blood.

This clonotype was counted only a few times. Its antigen is undetermined. Germline V gene lookup returns CDR1 LGHNA and CDR2 YSLEER. The CDR3 extends over 17 amino acids. The V segment lost 0 bases and the J segment 5 bases; nucleotides outside the gene matches: 12. This sequence joins TRBV4-3 and TRBJ2-7; 8 bases align to TRBD2. The receptor's source is a male donor with ankylosing spondylitis. The sequencing input was blood, either unsorted or a sorted T cell fraction (not recorded which). CDR3 coding DNA: TGCGCCAGCAGCCAAGAGGTCAGGCCTAGCGGGTTCGACGAGCAGTACTTC. This gives the protein CASSQEVRPSGFDEQYF.